This T cell receptor (beta chain) is drawn from a study of CD8 T cells in ankylosing spondylitis. Study results and caveats: Seemingly distinctive of ankylosing spondylitis blood was a TCR beta motif formed by eight highly homologous variants. Those disease-linked clones were CD8+; they were also relatively rare in peripheral blood. In ankylosing spondylitis patients, matched synovial fluid reportedly showed significant enrichment of disease-linked clones.

This clonotype occurred a few times. Its antigen is undetermined. Preparation of TCR beta libraries was done by quantitative 5'-RACE with molecular barcodes. Each CDR3 protein is one row after TCRdb ran MiXCR on the 5' RACE reads. The sample yields roughly 670,000 distinct CDR3 sequences, around 19% seen once. Germline V gene lookup returns CDR1 SGHNT and CDR2 YYREEE (reference sequence). CDR3 length: 13 residues. The V end lost 7 bases, the J end lost 2 bases, and 10 bases lay between the germline ends. Input material: blood, either unsorted or a sorted T cell fraction (not recorded which). The clonotype originates from a male donor with ankylosing spondylitis. The rearrangement joins TRBV5-4 to TRBJ2-1; D ambiguous. The CDR3 DNA reads TGTGCCAGCTCGGAAAGTCCCTACAATGAGCAGTTCTTC. It translates to CASSESPYNEQFF.